A single sample gave rise to the 16 T cell receptor beta chains below, sequenced in a study of T-cell reconstitution after alpha-beta-depleted transplantation in children. Molecular barcoding with unique molecular identifiers was used for the TCRbeta library. TCRdb processed the PCR reads anew with MiXCR; each CDR3 protein has one entry. There are about 580,000 distinct CDR3 sequences in the sample; 23% occur only once, and over 12% lies in the top ten. The input for sequencing was PBMCs, mostly from graft donor cells, taken 360 days after TCRalphabeta/CD19-depleted stem cell transplant. These TCRs come from a boy younger than two who had a stem cell transplant for acute myeloid leukemia, so the T cells may come from the graft donor.

CDR3 sequence: CSARRGHYGKNQPQHF. CDR3 DNA sequence: TGCAGTGCTAGACGGGGACACTACGGAAAGAATCAGCCCCAGCATTTT. This chain uses TRBV20-1 with TRBJ1-5, with D possibly matching TRBD1 (6 bases). V was cut by 2 bases and J by 4 bases, with 18 bases left in between. Germline V gene lookup returns CDR1 DFQATT and CDR2 SNEGSKA (reference sequence). The CDR3 has 16 residues.

In its sample, this clonotype was seen a few times. The chain recombines TRBV10-3 with TRBJ2-1, with D possibly being TRBD2 (5 bases). The CDR3 sequence is 13 residues long. V was pared by 2 bases and J by 9 bases, with 11 bases between. The germline V gene encodes CDR1 ENHRY and CDR2 SYGVKD. CDR3 protein: CAISEAGEIEQFF. CDR3 DNA: TGTGCCATCAGTGAGGCGGGTGAAATTGAGCAGTTCTTC.

This chain uses TRBV4-1 with TRBJ2-3; TRBD2 matches 11 bases. V dropped 0 bases and J dropped 3; count of bases not matched to a gene: 8. In germline, CDR1 is MGHRA, CDR2 YSYEKL. The CDR3 has 18 amino acids. CDR3 loop: CASSQDRTGLAVTDTQYF. DNA of the CDR3: TGCGCCAGCAGCCAAGATAGAACGGGACTAGCGGTGACAGATACGCAGTATTTT.

This clonotype was seen only a few times. A clone one base away is much larger, so this may be a read error. Because the CDR3 is missing its conserved closing phenylalanine or tryptophan, this is likely a read error. CDR3: CASSLNPSGANTGELFC. CDR3 nucleotides: TGCGCCAGCAGCTTGAACCCTAGCGGAGCGAACACCGGGGAGCTGTTTTGT. The V gene is TRBV5-1, the J gene TRBJ2-2, with 7 bases fitting TRBD2. Trimming at V came to 1 base and at J to 0 bases, leaving 6 bases not matched to a gene. Per germline, CDR1 SGHRS and CDR2 YFSETQ. The CDR3 totals 17 residues.

This chain links TRBV6-2 or TRBV6-3 with TRBJ2-7, with TRBD1 identical over 7 bases. Looked up from germline, CDR1 is MNHEY and CDR2 is SVGEGT. The junction had 13 bases not matched to a gene; V was cut back by 6 bases and J by 2 bases. This CDR3 has 16 amino acids. CDR3 region: CASSYPETGSPYEQYF. The DNA for the CDR3 is TGTGCCAGCAGCTACCCAGAGACAGGGTCCCCCTACGAGCAGTACTTC.

This clonotype was counted at least ten times. This sequence joins TRBV11-2 and TRBJ2-3, with D maybe TRBD2 (5 bases). Trimming shortened V by 6 bases and J by 2 bases, and 15 bases separated the two germline ends. In germline, CDR1 is SGHAT, CDR2 FQNNGV. The CDR3 covers 15 residues. CDR3 DNA: TGTGCCAGCAGTTCACTAGAAGCGGACACAGATACGCAGTATTTT. Its translation is CASSSLEADTDTQYF.

This clonotype has more than one count but fewer than ten. The V and J genes are TRBV20-1 and TRBJ2-1; 9 bases are a match to TRBD2. Trimming at V came to 2 bases and at J to 8 bases, leaving 13 bases not matched to a gene. The CDR3 spans 16 residues. The germline V gene has CDR1 DFQATT and CDR2 SNEGSKA (reference sequence). Here the CDR3 DNA reads TGCAGTGCTAGAATAGGCGGGGGGGCCAGGAGGGATGAGCAGTTCTTC. The encoded protein is CSARIGGGARRDEQFF.

CDR3 DNA: TGTGCCAGCAGTTTTATGGGGGTGGGCGAAAAACTGTTTTTT. Translating it yields CASSFMGVGEKLFF. The chain is built from TRBV12-3 or TRBV12-4 and TRBJ1-4; possible D gene TRBD1, 5 bases. V lost 3 bases and J lost 8, with 13 bases in between. The length of the CDR3 is 14 residues.

Points on this clonotype: The conserved phenylalanine or tryptophan normally closing the CDR3 is absent here, so this likely arose from a read error. The V gene is TRBV20-1, the J gene TRBJ1-5, with D uncertain. This CDR3 is built from 14 residues. Trimming shortened V by 3 bases and J by 6 bases, and 15 bases separated the two germline ends. Germline V lookup: CDR1 DFQATT, CDR2 SNEGSKA (reference sequence). The CDR3 spells CSASPRGLGQPQHS. CDR3 nucleotide sequence: TGCAGTGCTAGTCCTCGGGGTTTAGGTCAGCCCCAGCATTCT.

Many counts were recorded for this clonotype. The rearrangement uses TRBV6-5 and TRBJ2-7; 7 nucleotides agree with TRBD1. The germline V gene encodes CDR1 MNHEY and CDR2 SVGAGI. Unmatched junction bases numbered 11, after V lost 4 bases and J lost 5 bases. CDR3 size: 15 residues. CDR3 sequence (DNA): TGTGCCAGCAGTTGTACCGGGACAGCTCACAACGAGCAGTACGTC. Its translation: CASSCTGTAHNEQYV.

This clonotype was observed a handful of times. V and J are TRBV7-2 and TRBJ2-1, with 9 bases aligning to TRBD1. CDR1 SGHTA and CDR2 FQGNSA come from the germline V gene. After removal of 3 bases from V and 7 bases from J, the junction contained 10 bases not matched to a gene. The CDR3 runs to 16 residues. The chain's CDR3 is CASSFTSWDRVNEQFF. CDR3 sequence (DNA): TGTGCCAGCAGCTTTACGAGTTGGGACAGGGTAAATGAGCAGTTCTTC.

This clonotype was observed many times. The CDR3 bases are TGCAGTGCTAAGGGACAGGGGGCTAGGACCGGGGAGCTGTTTTTT. It is translated as CSAKGQGARTGELFF. The chain joins TRBV20-1 to TRBJ2-2; 12 nucleotides align to TRBD1. CDR3 length equals 15 residues. From germline, CDR1 is DFQATT and CDR2 SNEGSKA (reference sequence). V shed 4 bases, J shed 5 bases, and the junction held 5 bases outside the gene matches.

The table lists this clonotype with many counts. The CDR3 coding sequence is TGTGCCACCAGTGAGGACGGATCCTACGAGCAGTACTTC. Translated: CATSEDGSYEQYF. The chain couples TRBV24-1 to TRBJ2-7, with D unresolved. V lost 4 bases and J lost 1, with 7 bases in between. Germline lookup yields CDR1 KGHDR and CDR2 SFDVKD. There are 13 residues in the CDR3.

This rearrangement joins TRBV20-1 to TRBJ2-5; D not certain. V was clipped by 1 base and J by 1 base, with 10 bases between them. The CDR3 length is 14 residues. In germline, CDR1 is DFQATT, CDR2 SNEGSKA (reference sequence). The DNA of the CDR3 is TGCAGTGCTAGAGGGCACCCTTCCCAAGAGACCCAGTACTTC. Its translation: CSARGHPSQETQYF.

The rearrangement links TRBV7-2 to TRBJ1-2; possible D gene TRBD1, 5 bases. This CDR3 has 15 residues. Germline-derived CDR1 and CDR2 are SGHTA and FQGNSA. The germline V and J ends were trimmed by 2 bases and 2 bases, with 12 bases remaining between them. The CDR3 here is CASSLMQGGNYGYTF. The DNA of the CDR3 is TGTGCCAGCAGCTTAATGCAGGGAGGGAACTATGGCTACACCTTC.

V and J are TRBV28 and TRBJ2-7; D is possibly TRBD1 (7 bases). This CDR3 has 13 residues. Deletions cut 1 base from V and 6 bases from J, with 10 bases between. The germline V gene has CDR1 MDHEN and CDR2 SYDVKM. This CDR3 reads CASSLSGGGEQYV. In nucleotides, the CDR3 is TGTGCCAGCAGTTTATCAGGGGGAGGCGAGCAGTACGTC.